This T cell receptor beta chain is drawn from a study of vaccination and CD4 T cells after COVID-19. In the study overall: Fewer than ten convalescent cases were mild and one was severe, and all had been SARS-CoV-2 positive by nasal swab PCR. Cells were stimulated with overlapping spike peptide pools from SARS-CoV-2, HCoV-NL63, HCoV-OC43 and HCoV-229E.

About this clonotype itself: Its antigen is not known.

With 3 bases removed from V and 3 bases from J, the gap between germline ends came to 3 bases. The germline gives CDR1 SGHTA, CDR2 FQGNSA. CDR3 length: 12 amino acids. With the Oncomine TCR Beta short-read assay, DNA from cultured CD4+ T cells was sequenced. One entry per CDR3 protein results from TCRdb running MiXCR on the PCR reads. The sample lists 15,000 to 20,000 distinct CDR3 sequences, less than 50% occurring once. Documented treatment: approximately nine-day PBMC culture with coronavirus spike peptide pools or control peptides (ViraFEST assay). This TCR was recovered from a human donor who had recovered from COVID-19. V and J are TRBV7-2 and TRBJ2-1; D is unresolved. Sequencing was carried out using CD4+ T cells from blood, cultured in vitro. In nucleotides, the CDR3 is TGTGCCAGCAGCTTTAACTACAATGAGCAGTTCTTC. Its translation is CASSFNYNEQFF.